These 20 T cell receptor beta chains were sequenced from one sample in a study of blood T cells in healthy people across ages. Next came a second PCR, run for about 6 to 12 cycles, which used a sample-barcoded 5' primer along with a J-beta primer mix. MiXCR, run by TCRdb on the 5' RACE reads, gives a single entry per CDR3 protein. This sample has about 780,000 distinct CDR3 sequences; more than 35% occur once, and the top ten carry 15% to 20%. Sequencing was carried out using blood. These receptors were obtained from an older man in good health.

The V and J genes are TRBV28 and TRBJ2-5; 12 positions agree with TRBD2. The trim removed 6 bases at V and 11 bases at J, leaving 16 bases unmatched. The CDR3 spans 16 residues. Germline loops: CDR1 MDHEN, CDR2 SYDVKM. CDR3 sequence reads: CASRSSGRAIRNEQYF. As DNA, the CDR3 is TGTGCCAGCAGATCTAGCGGGAGGGCCATTAGAAATGAGCAGTACTTC.

V is TRBV28 and J is TRBJ2-1, with 7 bases fitting TRBD2. The CDR3 runs 17 residues. The V segment lost 2 bases and the J segment 8 bases; nucleotides outside the gene matches: 15. Germline V gives CDR1 MDHEN, CDR2 SYDVKM. The CDR3 region is CASSLNILAEKWDEQFF. The DNA for the CDR3 is TGTGCCAGCAGTTTAAATATTCTAGCGGAGAAATGGGATGAGCAGTTCTTC.

The chain combines TRBV6-6 with TRBJ2-7; 7 bases are shared with TRBD2. V trimming: 2 bases; J trimming: 3 bases; junction bases outside the gene matches: 10. From germline, CDR1 is MNHNY and CDR2 SVGAGI (reference sequence). The CDR3 is made up of 16 amino acids. As DNA, the CDR3 is TGTGCCAGCAGTTACGCTCCAGCGGGACTTTTCTACGAGCAGTACTTC. Translated, it gives CASSYAPAGLFYEQYF.

There are a few counts of this clonotype. V is TRBV15 and J is TRBJ2-1; D could derive from TRBD1 or TRBD2 (5 bases each). V shed 0 bases and J shed 8 bases, with 17 bases lying between them. Germline V CDR1 and CDR2: LNHNV, YYDKDF (reference sequence). The CDR3 length is 16 residues. The CDR3 DNA reads TGTGCCACCAGCAGAGACCTGACAGCCCTGGGAGATGAGCAGTTCTTC. It codes for CATSRDLTALGDEQFF.

The chain combines TRBV30 with TRBJ2-1, with TRBD2 matching over 8 bases. J was trimmed by 7 bases and V by 0 bases; bases with no gene match: 14. Germline V lookup: CDR1 GTSNPN, CDR2 SVGIG (reference sequence). The CDR3 has 17 amino acids. CDR3 sequence: CAWSVGFGTGGRNEQFF. CDR3 bases: TGTGCCTGGAGTGTTGGGTTCGGAACGGGAGGGCGAAATGAGCAGTTCTTC.

Note on this clonotype: A junction boundary mismatches the germline segment, possibly from a read error. The chain links TRBV4-1 to TRBJ2-3, with a possible D match to TRBD2 (6 bases). Germline V CDR1 and CDR2: MGHRA, YSYEKL. This CDR3 comprises 16 residues. The CDR3 spells CASSQLWGTGTNTQYF. In DNA, the CDR3 is TGCGCCAGCAGCCAACTCTGGGGGACTGGCACAAATACGCAGTATTTT.

V usage is TRBV7-2 and J usage is TRBJ2-3; TRBD2 matches at 13 bases. V trimming: 1 base; J trimming: 6 bases; junction bases outside the gene matches: 10. In germline, CDR1 is SGHTA, CDR2 FQGNSA. This CDR3 has 18 amino acids. CDR3 sequence: CASSLDVGTSGMADTQYF. The CDR3 DNA is TGTGCCAGCAGCTTAGATGTTGGGACTAGCGGGATGGCGGATACGCAGTATTTT.

This clonotype was found a few times. The genes are TRBV7-2 and TRBJ2-5; possibly TRBD1 for D (6 bases). The CDR3 extends over 15 amino acids. The V and J ends lost 5 bases and 2 bases respectively, with 15 bases between them. CDR1 is SGHTA and CDR2 is FQGNSA in the germline V gene. The CDR3 sequence is CASSRAVGQQETQYF. The CDR3 bases are TGTGCCAGCAGCAGAGCTGTTGGACAGCAAGAGACCCAGTACTTC. Using reference TRBV7-2 and TRBJ2-5 for the parts outside the CDR3, the full variable domain is GAGVSQSPSNKVTEKGKDVELRCDPISGHTALYWYRQSLGQGLEFLIYFQGNSAPDKSGLPSDRFSAERTGGSVSTLTIQRTQQEDSAVYLCASSRAVGQQETQYFGPGTRLLVL.

The chain employs TRBV10-3 and TRBJ2-1; TRBD2 matches at 10 bases. This CDR3 contains 15 residues. Germline values: CDR1 ENHRY, CDR2 SYGVKD. V was pared by 5 bases and J by 8 bases, with 9 bases of the junction left unmatched. CDR3 DNA sequence: TGTGCCATCAGTAGAGAACTAGCGGGAAAATATGAGCAGTTCTTC. It specifies CAISRELAGKYEQFF.

This clonotype was seen many times. The chain joins TRBV14 to TRBJ2-7, with 13 bases lining up with TRBD2. Looked up from germline, CDR1 is SGHDN and CDR2 is FVKESK. V trimming: 6 bases; J trimming: 7 bases; junction bases outside the gene matches: 3. This CDR3 region has 13 residues. The CDR3 nucleotides read TGTGCCAGCAGTCGGACTAGCGGGAGTGAGCAGTACTTC. Residues: CASSRTSGSEQYF.

The genes are TRBV20-1 and TRBJ1-2; D is uncertain. CDR1 and CDR2 (germline): DFQATT, SNEGSKA (reference sequence). V was cut by 3 bases and J by 8 bases, with 16 bases left in between. The CDR3 has 13 residues. As DNA, the CDR3 is TGCAGTGCTAGTGCGGCAGGTACTGGAGGCTACACCTTC. This gives the protein CSASAAGTGGYTF.

There are a few counts of this clonotype. J is TRBJ2-3 and V is TRBV5-1; TRBD2 agrees at 12 bases. The CDR3 sequence is 18 residues long. CDR1 is SGHRS, CDR2 YFSETQ, per germline. V trimming: 0 bases; J trimming: 2 bases; junction bases outside the gene matches: 7. Here the CDR3 reads CASSLGLAGEPYTDTQYF. In DNA form, the CDR3 reads TGCGCCAGCAGCTTGGGACTAGCGGGAGAGCCATACACAGATACGCAGTATTTT.

A word on this clonotype: One junction end does not reproduce the germline sequence, and a read error may be involved. This rearrangement joins TRBV2 to TRBJ2-7, with D perhaps matching TRBD2 (6 bases). This CDR3 is 16 amino acids long. Germline CDR1 SNHLY, CDR2 FYNNEI. This CDR3 is CASSVGGGTSSDEQYF. CDR3 coding DNA: TGTGCCAGCAGTGTTGGCGGCGGGACGAGCTCCGACGAGCAGTACTTC.

V and J are TRBV2 and TRBJ1-1; 10 bases are shared with TRBD1. CDR1 and CDR2 (germline): SNHLY, FYNNEI. This CDR3 comprises 16 residues. Unmatched junction bases numbered 14, after V lost 8 bases and J lost 5 bases. The CDR3 here is CASRLPGDRGGTEAFF. The CDR3 DNA sequence: TGTGCCAGCCGCCTTCCTGGGGACAGGGGTGGAACTGAAGCTTTCTTT. The entire variable domain, with the rest obtained from reference TRBV2 and TRBJ1-1, is as follows: EPEVTQTPSHQVTQMGQEVILRCVPISNHLYFYWYRQILGQKVEFLVSFYNNEISEKSEIFDDQFSVERPDGSNFTLKIRSTKLEDSAMYFCASRLPGDRGGTEAFFGQGTRLTVV.

This clonotype came up a few times. A much larger clone differs from this one at a single base, so this may be a read error. The chain employs TRBV28 and TRBJ2-5; possible D gene TRBD2, 5 bases. The CDR3 is 16 residues long. Germline V gene sequence: CDR1 MDHEN, CDR2 SYDVKM. V lost 2 bases and J lost 11, with 24 bases in between. The CDR3 region is CASSLRPLGSHNEQYF. CDR3 DNA sequence: TGTGCCAGCAGTTTAAGGCCACTAGGGAGCCACAATGAGCAGTACTTC.

This chain links TRBV5-1 with TRBJ2-6, with 7 bases matching TRBD1. The germline V gene encodes CDR1 SGHRS and CDR2 YFSETQ. The J segment lost 0 bases and the V segment lost 0 bases, leaving 12 bases of the junction unmatched. The CDR3 length is 20 residues. CDR3 in amino acids: CASSLDRDRSNISGANVLTF. In DNA, the CDR3 is TGCGCCAGCAGCTTGGACCGGGACAGAAGCAATATCTCTGGGGCCAACGTCCTGACTTTC.

The CDR3: CAWTVGRFIGGTGPQYF. Written as DNA, the CDR3 is TGTGCCTGGACCGTGGGGCGATTCATTGGAGGCACCGGGCCCCAGTACTTC. The chain uses TRBV30 and TRBJ2-7; either TRBD1 or TRBD2 may fit D (5 bases each). The germline gives CDR1 GTSNPN, CDR2 SVGIG (reference sequence). Trimming cost V 4 bases and J 10 bases, with 32 bases left between them. The CDR3 is 17 amino acids.

This rearrangement joins TRBV13 to TRBJ2-1, with D possibly matching TRBD2 (5 bases). Germline V lookup: CDR1 PRHDT, CDR2 FYEKMQ (reference sequence). This CDR3 spans 14 amino acids. The V end lost 4 bases, the J end lost 8 bases, and 15 bases lay between the germline ends. Here the CDR3 reads CASSSEATGDEQFF. CDR3 nucleotide sequence: TGTGCCAGCAGCTCGGAGGCCACGGGCGATGAGCAGTTCTTC.

This clonotype was seen a single time. The gene calls are TRBV7-2 and TRBJ2-2; 9 bases match TRBD2. The ends lost 6 bases at V and 0 bases at J; junction bases unmatched: 5. Germline V gene lookup returns CDR1 SGHTA and CDR2 FQGNSA. The CDR3 is made up of 16 amino acids. CDR3 loop: CASSQTSGPNTGELFF. CDR3 sequence (DNA): TGTGCCAGCAGTCAAACTAGCGGGCCGAACACCGGGGAGCTGTTTTTT.

As for this clonotype: This sequence may be a read error, since a much larger clone differs from it by one base. This sequence joins TRBV20-1 and TRBJ2-1, with D hard to call. Trimming stripped 5 bases from V and 13 bases from J, with 27 bases between. Germline assignment: CDR1 DFQATT and CDR2 SNEGSKA (reference sequence). The CDR3 loop spans 15 amino acids. DNA of the CDR3: TGCAGTGCTGCGCCTACTCTTAGCTTTCAAGAGACCCAGTTCTTC. Protein sequence: CSAAPTLSFQETQFF.